A selection of T cell receptor beta chains follows, all from one sample in a study of blood T cells in healthy people across ages. Via MiXCR, TCRdb re-called the 5' RACE reads, giving one row per CDR3 protein. The data show under 1 million distinct CDR3 sequences, with under 55% seen just once and roughly a fifth held by the top ten. Sequenced sample: blood. The receptors were sampled from a man in his sixties in good health. CDR3s include the opening cysteine and the closing phenylalanine or tryptophan. Fields, in order: V gene, D gene, clone size, J gene, CDR3 protein, CDR3 DNA. A D gene is named only where the DNA matches it firmly. A clone size is listed for some rows: how often the clone was seen (once, few, many), or a class if it is expanded.

>TRBV9|-|-|TRBJ2-2
CASSVAAGELFF
TGTGCCAGCAGCGTAGCTGCCGGGGAGCTGTTTTTT
>TRBV29-1|TRBD2|-|TRBJ2-4
CSVGLAGQDIQYF
TGCAGCGTAGGACTAGCGGGACAGGACATTCAGTACTTC
>TRBV7-2|-|once|TRBJ2-7
CASSSTVVGSEQYF
TGTGCCAGCAGCTCGACAGTTGTCGGTTCCGAGCAGTACTTC
>TRBV25-1|-|many|TRBJ1-2
CASSEGSTDYGYTF
TGTGCCAGCAGTGAAGGATCGACAGACTATGGCTACACCTTC
>TRBV14|-|-|TRBJ1-1
CASSQGASTEAFF
TGTGCCAGCAGCCAAGGTGCGTCAACTGAAGCTTTCTTT
>TRBV6-2/TRBV6-3|TRBD1|-|TRBJ1-2
CASSYPGGVYGYTF
TGTGCCAGCAGTTACCCAGGGGGCGTCTATGGCTACACCTTC
>TRBV6-2/TRBV6-3|-|-|TRBJ2-7
CASSRPTGRSYEQYF
TGTGCCAGCAGTCGCCCGACAGGTCGATCCTACGAGCAGTACTTC
>TRBV20-1|TRBD1|-|TRBJ2-4
CSAFDRAGKNIQYF
TGCAGTGCCTTTGACAGGGCTGGCAAAAACATTCAGTACTTC
>TRBV27|-|-|TRBJ1-5
CASSPSSNQPQHF
TGTGCCAGCAGTCCATCTAGCAATCAGCCCCAGCATTTT
>TRBV5-1|-|once|TRBJ1-4
CASSFNLPGDEKLFF
TGCGCCAGCAGCTTTAACCTCCCAGGGGATGAAAAACTGTTTTTT
>TRBV11-2|-|-|TRBJ2-7
CASSLEARSYEQYF
TGTGCCAGCAGCTTAGAAGCCAGATCCTACGAGCAGTACTTC
>TRBV7-8|TRBD1|-|TRBJ2-5
CASSLLRGRDRGQETQYF
TGTGCCAGCAGCCTACTTAGAGGACGGGACAGGGGGCAAGAGACCCAGTACTTC
>TRBV5-1|-|few|TRBJ2-7
CASSLVTGSSYEQYF
TGCGCCAGCAGCTTGGTTACAGGGTCGTCCTACGAGCAGTACTTC
>TRBV28|TRBD2|few|TRBJ2-3
CASSPFYKVTSGLSSDTQYF
TGTGCCAGCTCCCCTTTCTATAAGGTGACTAGCGGGTTGTCGTCAGATACGCAGTATTTT
>TRBV7-9|-|-|TRBJ2-5
CASKNREDAKETQYF
TGTGCCAGCAAAAACAGGGAGGACGCAAAAGAGACCCAGTACTTC
>TRBV20-1|TRBD2|-|TRBJ2-7
CSAPSPTSFYEQYF
TGCAGTGCTCCCTCCCCGACTAGCTTCTACGAGCAGTACTTC
>TRBV7-9|TRBD2|-|TRBJ2-1
CASSHSGTSYNEQFF
TGTGCCAGCAGCCATTCCGGGACTAGCTACAATGAGCAGTTCTTC
>TRBV6-6|-|-|TRBJ2-3
CTSSYQGGDTDTQYF
TGTACCAGCAGTTACCAAGGCGGAGACACAGATACGCAGTATTTT
>TRBV18|-|-|TRBJ2-7
CASSPLDDSSYEQYF
TGTGCCAGCTCACCACTGGATGATTCCTCCTACGAGCAGTACTTC
>TRBV20-1|-|-|TRBJ2-7
CSAQVISSYEQYF
TGCAGTGCCCAGGTAATTAGCTCCTACGAGCAGTACTTC
>TRBV18|-|-|TRBJ2-2
CASSPNTGTGELFF
TGTGCCAGCTCACCAAACACCGGCACCGGGGAGCTGTTTTTT
>TRBV14|TRBD2|-|TRBJ2-5
CASSPNLAGLKETQYF
TGTGCCAGCAGCCCAAACCTAGCGGGCCTAAAAGAGACCCAGTACTTC
>TRBV7-2|TRBD1|-|TRBJ2-6
CATFSPGQGAGANVLTF
TGTGCCACCTTCTCCCCGGGACAGGGAGCCGGGGCCAACGTCCTGACTTTC
>TRBV5-1|-|few|TRBJ2-2
CASSLATGSTGELFF
TGCGCCAGCAGCTTGGCCACGGGGAGCACCGGGGAGCTGTTTTTT
>TRBV11-3|TRBD2|-|TRBJ2-1
CASSMGLAGYNEQFF
TGTGCCAGCAGCATGGGACTAGCGGGGTACAATGAGCAGTTCTTC
>TRBV25-1|TRBD2|-|TRBJ2-2
CASKGAGGTGELFF
TGTGCCAGCAAAGGAGCGGGAGGCACCGGGGAGCTGTTTTTT
>TRBV5-1|TRBD1|-|TRBJ1-2
CASSLAPRTGGGGYTF
TGCGCCAGCAGCTTGGCCCCAAGGACAGGGGGTGGTGGCTACACCTTC
>TRBV6-2/TRBV6-3|-|-|TRBJ2-3
CASARRGTGGSASGSTDTQYF
TGTGCCAGCGCCCGACGGGGGACTGGAGGGAGCGCCTCGGGAAGCACAGATACGCAGTATTTT
>TRBV12-3/TRBV12-4|-|few|TRBJ1-2
CASSLLFQDSLYGYTF
TGTGCCAGCAGTTTACTCTTCCAGGACAGCCTCTATGGCTACACCTTC
>TRBV2|-|-|TRBJ2-5
CASSVSRQETQYF
TGTGCCAGCAGTGTCTCTAGGCAAGAGACCCAGTACTTC
>TRBV19|TRBD2|-|TRBJ2-1
CASRGLAGFEQFF
TGTGCCAGCCGGGGACTAGCGGGGTTTGAGCAGTTCTTC
>TRBV4-3|TRBD1|-|TRBJ2-2
CASSQGRTGKTGELFF
TGCGCCAGCAGCCAAGGTCGGACAGGGAAGACCGGGGAGCTGTTTTTT
>TRBV7-9|TRBD1|-|TRBJ2-7
CASSLSVGQGKYEQYF
TGTGCCAGCAGCTTAAGCGTGGGACAGGGGAAATACGAGCAGTACTTC
>TRBV30|-|-|TRBJ2-5
CAWKEGGPRETQYF
TGTGCCTGGAAGGAGGGGGGGCCGAGGGAGACCCAGTACTTC
>TRBV7-2|-|few|TRBJ2-3
CASSPGGGADTQYF
TGTGCCAGCAGCCCCGGAGGGGGCGCAGATACGCAGTATTTT
>TRBV12-3/TRBV12-4|-|few|TRBJ1-2
CASSPRRGKGYGYTF
TGTGCCAGCAGTCCCCGCCGGGGCAAGGGGTATGGCTACACCTTC
>TRBV5-4|-|-|TRBJ2-5
CASSSTSAQLFNEQYF
TGTGCCAGCAGCTCAACCAGCGCCCAATTATTCAATGAGCAGTACTTC
>TRBV2|-|few|TRBJ1-2
CASSDGIVDWTTF
TGTGCCAGCAGTGATGGTATCGTGGATTGGACCACCTTC
>TRBV12-3/TRBV12-4|-|many|TRBJ2-3
CASSPLSGRTQYF
TGTGCCAGCAGTCCCCTCTCCGGGCGGACGCAGTATTTT
>TRBV21-1|-|-|TRBJ1-1
CASHRWGTMNTEAFF
TGTGCCAGCCATCGGTGGGGCACGATGAACACTGAAGCTTTCTTT
>TRBV29-1|TRBD1|many|TRBJ1-4
CSADREPEKLFF
TGCAGCGCCGACAGGGAACCTGAAAAACTGTTTTTT
>TRBV12-3/TRBV12-4|TRBD1|few|TRBJ1-2
CASSPDRGALSYGYTF
TGTGCCAGCAGCCCGGACAGGGGGGCCCTGAGCTATGGCTACACCTTC
>TRBV5-1|TRBD1|once|TRBJ1-2
CASSLYGQGSYGYTF
TGCGCCAGCAGCTTGTATGGACAGGGATCCTATGGCTACACCTTC
>TRBV20-1|TRBD1|-|TRBJ2-4
CSANRGLGTGEQYF
TGCAGTGCTAACAGGGGGCTAGGAACCGGGGAGCAGTACTTC
>TRBV10-3|-|few|TRBJ2-3
CAISDLSYTQYF
TGTGCCATCAGTGATCTGAGTTATACGCAGTATTTT
>TRBV28|TRBD2|-|TRBJ2-1
CASSSPGLHYNEQFF
TGTGCCAGCAGTTCGCCGGGACTACACTACAATGAGCAGTTCTTC